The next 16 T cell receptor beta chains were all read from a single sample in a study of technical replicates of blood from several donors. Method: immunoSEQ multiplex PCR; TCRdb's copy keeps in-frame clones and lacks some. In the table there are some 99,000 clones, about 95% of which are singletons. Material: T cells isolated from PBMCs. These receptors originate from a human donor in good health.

CDR3 in DNA: TGTGCTAGTGGTTGGTCCCTTACTAGATCCGAGCAGTACTTC. Encoded protein: CASGWSLTRSEQYF. This rearrangement joins TRBV12-5 to TRBJ2-7; weak D call: TRBD2 (5 bases). There are 14 residues in the CDR3. CDR1 and CDR2 from the germline V gene are LGHNT and FRNRAP. With 4 bases removed from V and 6 bases from J, the gap between germline ends came to 16 bases.

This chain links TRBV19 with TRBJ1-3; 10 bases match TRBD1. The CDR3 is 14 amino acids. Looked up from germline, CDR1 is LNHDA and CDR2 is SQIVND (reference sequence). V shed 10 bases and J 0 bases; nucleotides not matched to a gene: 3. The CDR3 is CATWDRGSGNTIYF. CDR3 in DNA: TGTGCCACCTGGGACAGGGGCTCTGGAAACACCATATATTTT.

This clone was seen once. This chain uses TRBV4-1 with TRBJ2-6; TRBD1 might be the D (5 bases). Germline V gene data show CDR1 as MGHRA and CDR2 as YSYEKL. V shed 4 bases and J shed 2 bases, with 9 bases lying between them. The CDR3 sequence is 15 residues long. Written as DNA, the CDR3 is TGCGCCAGCAGCCGAGTACAGGCTGGGGCCAACGTCCTGACTTTC. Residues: CASSRVQAGANVLTF.

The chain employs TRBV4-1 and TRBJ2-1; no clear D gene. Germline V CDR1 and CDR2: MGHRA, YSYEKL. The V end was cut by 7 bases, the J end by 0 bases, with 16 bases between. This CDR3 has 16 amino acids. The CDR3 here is CASNLYLVSSYNEQFF. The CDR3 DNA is TGCGCCAGCAACCTATATTTGGTTAGCTCCTACAATGAGCAGTTCTTC.

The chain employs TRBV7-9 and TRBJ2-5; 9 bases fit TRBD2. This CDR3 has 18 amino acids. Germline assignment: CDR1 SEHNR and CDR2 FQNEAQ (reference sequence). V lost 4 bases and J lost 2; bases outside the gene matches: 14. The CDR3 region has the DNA TGTGCCAGCAGCTCCTACTATTCTCCGACTAGCGGACAAGAGACCCAGTACTTC. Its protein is CASSSYYSPTSGQETQYF.

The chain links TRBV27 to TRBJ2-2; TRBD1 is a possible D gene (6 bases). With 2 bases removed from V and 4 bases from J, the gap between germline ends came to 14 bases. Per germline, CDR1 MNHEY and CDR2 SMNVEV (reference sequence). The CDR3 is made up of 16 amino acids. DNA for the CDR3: TGTGCCAGCAGTTTAATGTCAGGGGTGTTCACCGGGGAGCTGTTTTTT. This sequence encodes CASSLMSGVFTGELFF.

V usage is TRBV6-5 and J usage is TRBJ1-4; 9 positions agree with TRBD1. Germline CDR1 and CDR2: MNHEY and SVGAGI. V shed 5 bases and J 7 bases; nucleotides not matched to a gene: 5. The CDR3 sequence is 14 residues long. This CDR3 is CASSRGTGSEKLFF. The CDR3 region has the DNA TGTGCCAGCAGTAGGGGGACAGGGTCTGAAAAACTGTTTTTT.

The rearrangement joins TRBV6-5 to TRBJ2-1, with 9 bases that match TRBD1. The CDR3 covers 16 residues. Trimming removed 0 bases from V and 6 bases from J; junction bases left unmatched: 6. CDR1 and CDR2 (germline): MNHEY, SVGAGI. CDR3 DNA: TGTGCCAGCAGTTACTCCCCGGGACAGGGTGCCAATGAGCAGTTCTTC. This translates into CASSYSPGQGANEQFF.

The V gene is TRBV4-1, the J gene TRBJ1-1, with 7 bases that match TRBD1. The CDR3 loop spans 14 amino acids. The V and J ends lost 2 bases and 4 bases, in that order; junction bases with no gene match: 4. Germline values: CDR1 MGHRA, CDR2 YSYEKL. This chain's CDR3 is CASSQPGGATEAFF. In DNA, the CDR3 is TGCGCCAGCAGCCAACCAGGGGGAGCCACTGAAGCTTTCTTT.

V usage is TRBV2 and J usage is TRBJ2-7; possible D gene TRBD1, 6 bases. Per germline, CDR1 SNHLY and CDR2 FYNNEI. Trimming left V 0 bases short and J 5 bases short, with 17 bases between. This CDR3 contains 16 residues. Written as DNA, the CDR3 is TGTGCCAGCAGTGAAGCCAGGACAGCTAAGGGGGACGAGCAGTACTTC. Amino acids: CASSEARTAKGDEQYF.

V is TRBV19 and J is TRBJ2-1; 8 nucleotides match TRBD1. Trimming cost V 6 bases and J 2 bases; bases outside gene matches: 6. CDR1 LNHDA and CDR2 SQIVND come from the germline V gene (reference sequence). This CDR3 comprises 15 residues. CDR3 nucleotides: TGTGCCAGTAGAGAGGAGGACAGGGCCTACAATGAGCAGTTCTTC. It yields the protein CASREEDRAYNEQFF.

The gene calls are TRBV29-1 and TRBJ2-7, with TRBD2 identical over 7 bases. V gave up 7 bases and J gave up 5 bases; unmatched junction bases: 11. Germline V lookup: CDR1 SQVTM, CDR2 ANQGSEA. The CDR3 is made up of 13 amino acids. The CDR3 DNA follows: TGCAGCGCGGGGAGGGGAGGGGACCACGAGCAGTACTTC. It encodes CSAGRGGDHEQYF.

The CDR3 loop is CASSHHGTITSTDTQYF. CDR3 in DNA: TGCGCCAGCAGCCACCACGGGACTATAACATCGACAGATACGCAGTATTTT. The rearrangement links TRBV4-1 to TRBJ2-3; 7 bases align to TRBD2. In germline, CDR1 is MGHRA, CDR2 YSYEKL. CDR3 size: 17 residues. V was clipped by 3 bases and J by 3 bases; unmatched bases: 12.

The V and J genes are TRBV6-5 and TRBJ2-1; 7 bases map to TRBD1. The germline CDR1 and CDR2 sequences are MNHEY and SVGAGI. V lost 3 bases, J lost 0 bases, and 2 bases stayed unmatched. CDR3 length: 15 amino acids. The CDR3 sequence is CASSYRTGSYNEQFF. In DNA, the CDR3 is TGTGCCAGCAGTTATAGGACAGGCTCCTACAATGAGCAGTTCTTC.

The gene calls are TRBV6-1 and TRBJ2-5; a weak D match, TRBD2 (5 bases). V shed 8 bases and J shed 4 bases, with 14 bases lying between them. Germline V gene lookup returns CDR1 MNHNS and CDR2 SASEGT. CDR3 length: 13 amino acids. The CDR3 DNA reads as TGTGCCAGCGGCCTCACGGGGAGAGAGACCCAGTACTTC. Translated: CASGLTGRETQYF.

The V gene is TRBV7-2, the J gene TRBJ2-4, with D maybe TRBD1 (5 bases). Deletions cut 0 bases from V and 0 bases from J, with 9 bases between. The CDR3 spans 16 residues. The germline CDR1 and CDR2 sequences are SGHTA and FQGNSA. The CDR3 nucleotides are TGTGCCAGCAGCTTAGCAGGGGCCCTAGCCAAAAACATTCAGTACTTC. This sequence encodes CASSLAGALAKNIQYF.